The 7 T cell receptor beta chains in this list originate from one sample, sequenced in a study of blood T cell repertoires in COVID-19. Data came from immunoSEQ multiplex PCR; TCRdb stores just in-frame clones and leaves some out. The sample includes 430,000 or so clones, approximately 91% of them seen just once. Sequencing was done on a sample of PBMCs or T cells enriched from blood (not recorded which). Receptors originate from a woman younger than 35 who had been exposed to COVID-19.

The J gene is TRBJ1-1, the V gene TRBV29-1, with unresolved D. The V gene lost 4 bases and the J gene lost 2 bases, with 11 bases spanning the gap. The CDR3 is made up of 13 amino acids. Germline V gene lookup returns CDR1 SQVTM and CDR2 ANQGSEA. The CDR3 loop reads CSVGREPNTEAFF. The CDR3 DNA is TGCAGCGTTGGGAGGGAACCAAACACTGAAGCTTTCTTT.

The chain is built from TRBV5-6 and TRBJ2-1, with 10 bases matching TRBD2. The CDR3 totals 17 residues. Germline V gene sequence: CDR1 SGHDT, CDR2 YYEEEE. J was trimmed by 10 bases and V by 6 bases; bases with no gene match: 19. For the CDR3, the DNA is TGTGCCAGCACCGTGAGAGGAGCGGGGGGGCCCCGAAACGAGCAGTTCTTC. Translating it yields CASTVRGAGGPRNEQFF.

The chain recombines TRBV7-9 with TRBJ2-7, with D unclear. Germline V gene lookup returns CDR1 SEHNR and CDR2 FQNEAQ (reference sequence). CDR3 length: 14 amino acids. Trimming shortened V by 2 bases and J by 3 bases, and 11 bases separated the two germline ends. The CDR3 DNA is TGTGCCAGCAGCTTAACGGGTGCCCACTACGAGCAGTACTTC. It yields the protein CASSLTGAHYEQYF.

The chain couples TRBV11-1 to TRBJ2-6; no reliable D call. Germline V lookup: CDR1 SGHAT, CDR2 FQDESV (reference sequence). V lost 4 bases to trimming and J lost 0 bases, with 10 bases between them. This CDR3 spans 16 amino acids. CDR3 sequence: CASSSHGGSGANVLTF. The CDR3 DNA follows: TGTGCCAGCAGCTCCCACGGTGGCTCTGGGGCCAACGTCCTGACTTTC.

The rearrangement links TRBV28 to TRBJ1-6; D is perhaps TRBD1 (5 bases). Trimming cost V 2 bases and J 7 bases, with 9 bases left between them. Germline V gene data show CDR1 as MDHEN and CDR2 as SYDVKM. The length of the CDR3 is 14 residues. This CDR3 reads CASSLSRANSPLHF. Here the CDR3 DNA reads TGTGCCAGCAGTTTAAGCAGGGCCAATTCACCCCTCCACTTT.

This clone was picked up one time. The J gene is TRBJ2-2, the V gene TRBV10-3; 13 bases match TRBD2. CDR3 size: 16 residues. In germline, CDR1 is ENHRY, CDR2 SYGVKD. V shed 6 bases and J 4 bases; nucleotides not matched to a gene: 5. CDR3 protein: CAISSRTSGGTGELFF. As DNA, the CDR3 is TGTGCCATCAGCTCGAGGACTAGCGGGGGCACCGGGGAGCTGTTTTTT.

The V call is TRBV29-1, the J call TRBJ2-5; D gene uncertain. Germline-derived CDR1 and CDR2 are SQVTM and ANQGSEA. The CDR3 runs to 14 residues. The V end lost 6 bases, the J end lost 0 bases, and 14 bases lay between the germline ends. The CDR3 DNA reads as TGCAGCGTGTCCAGCGCAAGTAACCAAGAGACCCAGTACTTC. Translating gives CSVSSASNQETQYF.